What follows are 27 T cell receptor beta chains derived from one specimen sequenced in a study of long-term antiretroviral therapy in people with HIV. It was version v3.0 of the immunoSEQ assay that was run at survey level. This table comes from immunoSEQ multiplex PCR, and its TCRdb copy is limited to in-frame clones, with some not included. Seen here are 35,000 or so clones, about 83% observed once, and the top ten hold approximately 7.9%. Sequencing used unsorted PBMCs, obtained 0.4 years before starting antiretroviral therapy. The receptors here all came from a man younger than 35 with HIV.

In DNA, the CDR3 is TGTGCCTGGAGTGCGCGCGTCCTAAACTATGGCTACACCTTC. Translating it yields CAWSARVLNYGYTF. V usage is TRBV30 and J usage is TRBJ1-2; D not certain. The CDR3 consists of 14 residues. Germline assignment: CDR1 GTSNPN and CDR2 SVGIG (reference sequence). Trimming removed 1 base at V and 2 bases at J, with 11 bases between.

V is TRBV6-5 and J is TRBJ2-7; D is unclear. V was shortened by 2 bases and J by 0 bases, with 11 bases between the two germline ends. Germline assignment: CDR1 MNHEY and CDR2 SVGAGI. The CDR3 loop spans 15 amino acids. For the CDR3, the DNA is TGTGCCAGCAGTTACAGTGGATGGAGCTCCTACGAGCAGTACTTC. Amino acids: CASSYSGWSSYEQYF.

The CDR3 loop reads CASSRGLDTEAFF. CDR3 bases: TGTGCCAGCAGCCGGGGGCTGGACACTGAAGCTTTCTTT. J is TRBJ1-1 and V is TRBV4-2, with D perhaps TRBD1 (6 bases). V lost 4 bases, J lost 3 bases, and 9 bases lay in between. The CDR3 totals 13 residues. Germline values: CDR1 LGHNA, CDR2 YNFKEQ.

J is TRBJ1-2 and V is TRBV7-9, with D unclear. The germline gives CDR1 SEHNR, CDR2 FQNEAQ (reference sequence). The length of the CDR3 is 14 residues. V lost 3 bases to trimming and J lost 0 bases, with 8 bases between them. Written as DNA, the CDR3 is TGTGCCAGCAGCTTGTTAACTACTAACTATGGCTACACCTTC. The encoded protein is CASSLLTTNYGYTF.

The chain couples TRBV2 to TRBJ2-2, with 9 bases lining up with TRBD1. The germline V gene encodes CDR1 SNHLY and CDR2 FYNNEI. The trim removed 5 bases at V and 0 bases at J, leaving 1 base unmatched. The CDR3 sequence is 15 residues long. The CDR3 is CASSRTGANTGELFF. In DNA form, the CDR3 reads TGTGCCAGCAGTCGGACAGGGGCGAACACCGGGGAGCTGTTTTTT.

The CDR3 loop reads CASSPDSYNEQFF. In DNA, the CDR3 is TGTGCCAGCAGTCCCGACAGTTACAATGAGCAGTTCTTC. The chain has TRBV27 and TRBJ2-1, with a tentative D call TRBD1 (5 bases). CDR3 length: 13 residues. Germline V lookup: CDR1 MNHEY, CDR2 SMNVEV (reference sequence). With 5 bases removed from V and 4 bases from J, the gap between germline ends came to 9 bases.

The J gene is TRBJ1-2, the V gene TRBV28, with TRBD1 matching 12 bases. Germline-derived CDR1 and CDR2 are MDHEN and SYDVKM. After removal of 6 bases from V and 4 bases from J, the junction contained 6 bases not matched to a gene. The CDR3 sequence is 15 residues long. Here the CDR3 reads CASRPGQGAFYGYTF. For the CDR3, the DNA is TGTGCCAGCAGACCGGGACAGGGGGCTTTCTATGGCTACACCTTC.

This clone was detected only once. The chain couples TRBV30 to TRBJ1-2; 8 bases line up with TRBD1. CDR1 and CDR2 (germline): GTSNPN, SVGIG (reference sequence). J was trimmed by 7 bases and V by 3 bases; bases with no gene match: 4. There are 12 residues in the CDR3. The DNA of the CDR3 is TGTGCCTGGAGGCAGGGGGCTGGTGGCTACACCTTC. It translates to CAWRQGAGGYTF.

This clone has just a few counts. CDR3 DNA sequence: TGTGCCAGCGGGTCGGGCGGGAAGAATGAAAAACTGTTTTTT. This sequence encodes CASGSGGKNEKLFF. The chain is built from TRBV7-9 and TRBJ1-4; D is uncertain. The CDR3 totals 14 residues. V was cut by 8 bases and J by 5 bases, with 15 bases left in between. The germline CDR1 and CDR2 sequences are SEHNR and FQNEAQ (reference sequence). Supplemented by reference TRBV7-9 and TRBJ1-4, the full variable domain reads DTGVSQNPRHKITKRGQNVTFRCDPISEHNRLYWYRQTLGQGPEFLTYFQNEAQLEKSRLLSDRFSAERPKGSFSTLEIQRTEQGDSAMYLCASGSGGKNEKLFFGSGTQLSVL.

J is TRBJ1-2 and V is TRBV5-6; TRBD1 aligns across 10 bases. Germline trimming cut 2 bases from V and 3 bases from J; bases unmatched to any gene: 4. The germline CDR1 and CDR2 sequences are SGHDT and YYEEEE. This CDR3 has 15 residues. The DNA of the CDR3 is TGTGCCAGCAGCTTCGGGACAGGGGACGACTATGGCTACACCTTC. Translated, it gives CASSFGTGDDYGYTF.

The chain has TRBV19 and TRBJ1-6; D possibly corresponds to TRBD1 (6 bases). The CDR3 runs to 15 residues. V was cut by 7 bases and J by 9 bases, with 19 bases left in between. Germline V lookup: CDR1 LNHDA, CDR2 SQIVND (reference sequence). The CDR3, as DNA: TGTGCCAGTACCCCTTCGATAGCAGGGGCTTCACCCCTCCACTTT. Its protein product is CASTPSIAGASPLHF.

The rearrangement uses TRBV27 and TRBJ2-7, with 8 bases lining up with TRBD2. Germline V gene data show CDR1 as MNHEY and CDR2 as SMNVEV (reference sequence). CDR3 length equals 14 residues. V was clipped by 6 bases and J by 3 bases; unmatched bases: 7. The CDR3 DNA follows: TGTGCCAGCAGCCCGGGGGGGGACCTCTACGAGCAGTACTTC. This codes for CASSPGGDLYEQYF.

The J gene is TRBJ1-2, the V gene TRBV6-5; D gene ambiguous. Germline V gives CDR1 MNHEY, CDR2 SVGAGI. Trimming left V 2 bases short and J 10 bases short, with 8 bases between. This CDR3 contains 11 residues. The CDR3 DNA sequence: TGTGCCAGCAGTTACGGCAGTGACTACACCTTC. Protein: CASSYGSDYTF.

This chain joins TRBV30 and TRBJ1-1; no firm D call. Germline assignment: CDR1 GTSNPN and CDR2 SVGIG (reference sequence). This CDR3 is built from 16 residues. Trimming left V 0 bases short and J 1 base short, with 15 bases between. The CDR3 region is CAWSVLLPVGNTEAFF. The CDR3 DNA reads TGTGCCTGGAGTGTTCTCCTTCCGGTGGGGAACACTGAAGCTTTCTTT.

The chain recombines TRBV19 with TRBJ1-1; 7 bases fit TRBD1. Germline-derived CDR1 and CDR2 are LNHDA and SQIVND (reference sequence). J lost 5 bases, V lost 6 bases, and 9 bases had no gene match. CDR3 length: 14 residues. The CDR3 spells CASSPGTVRTEAFF. The CDR3 DNA follows: TGTGCCAGTAGCCCAGGGACAGTAAGAACTGAAGCTTTCTTT.

The rearrangement uses TRBV5-1 and TRBJ1-4, with 9 bases that match TRBD1. Germline V gives CDR1 SGHRS, CDR2 YFSETQ. The trim removed 4 bases at V and 4 bases at J, leaving 8 bases unmatched. CDR3 length: 16 residues. In DNA form, the CDR3 reads TGCGCCAGCAGCCTGGGACAGGGTATAAGTAATGAAAAACTGTTTTTT. Amino acid sequence: CASSLGQGISNEKLFF.

This clone was observed a single time. V and J are TRBV7-2 and TRBJ2-3, with 9 positions matching TRBD2. V lost 2 bases to trimming and J lost 5 bases; unmatched junction nucleotides: 5. Germline CDR1 is SGHTA and CDR2 is FQGNSA. This CDR3 comprises 15 residues. DNA for the CDR3: TGTGCCAGCAGCTTAAGGCGGGGGGGCGGAGATACGCAGTATTTT. Its protein is CASSLRRGGGDTQYF.

The V gene is TRBV29-1, the J gene TRBJ1-2; tentatively, D is TRBD1 (5 bases). Germline CDR1 is SQVTM and CDR2 is ANQGSEA. Trimming took 1 base from V and 5 from J, leaving 23 bases between them. This CDR3 is built from 17 residues. The CDR3 loop reads CSVEVQWLRGLGYGYTF. For the CDR3, the DNA is TGCAGCGTTGAAGTTCAATGGCTACGGGGCCTTGGGTATGGCTACACCTTC.

The V and J genes are TRBV27 and TRBJ2-1, with D possibly TRBD1 on 6 matching bases. Germline assignment: CDR1 MNHEY and CDR2 SMNVEV (reference sequence). The CDR3 loop spans 15 amino acids. V lost 5 bases and J lost 6, with 17 bases in between. The CDR3 DNA is TGTGCCAGCAGTACTTTCAGGGGAAGGGTCAATGAGCAGTTCTTC. Translated, it gives CASSTFRGRVNEQFF.

V usage is TRBV27 and J usage is TRBJ2-7, with D tentatively TRBD1 (6 bases). This CDR3 spans 16 amino acids. V was trimmed by 0 bases and J by 2 bases, leaving 14 bases between them. Germline values: CDR1 MNHEY, CDR2 SMNVEV (reference sequence). CDR3 in amino acids: CASSLSPLDRTYEQYF. The CDR3 nucleotides are TGTGCCAGCAGTTTATCGCCCCTCGACAGGACCTACGAGCAGTACTTC.

The chain carries TRBV18 and TRBJ1-6; no clear D. Germline V lookup: CDR1 KGHSH, CDR2 LQKENI. V shed 3 bases and J shed 9 bases, with 9 bases lying between them. There are 13 residues in the CDR3. The CDR3 DNA is TGTGCCAGCTCACCGGGCCAGAGTTCACCCCTCCACTTT. Amino acids: CASSPGQSSPLHF.

This clone occurred once. The rearrangement joins TRBV7-9 to TRBJ2-7; either TRBD1 or TRBD2 may supply D (6 bases each). The germline gives CDR1 SEHNR, CDR2 FQNEAQ (reference sequence). Trimming took 0 bases from V and 3 from J, leaving 18 bases between them. The CDR3 is 17 amino acids. In DNA form, the CDR3 reads TGTGCCAGCAGCTTAGCCTTCGATACAGGGAGGTTCTACGAGCAGTACTTC. Its protein is CASSLAFDTGRFYEQYF.

The chain has TRBV5-6 and TRBJ2-4; D call uncertain. CDR3 length equals 15 residues. The V gene lost 3 bases and the J gene lost 7 bases, with 17 bases spanning the gap. From germline, CDR1 is SGHDT and CDR2 YYEEEE. The CDR3 is CASSSRRMLGNIQYF. In DNA form, the CDR3 reads TGTGCCAGCAGCTCTCGACGTATGTTGGGGAACATTCAGTACTTC.

This chain connects TRBV6-5 to TRBJ2-2; D unresolved. Germline values: CDR1 MNHEY, CDR2 SVGAGI. The V end was cut by 2 bases, the J end by 6 bases, with 10 bases between. The CDR3 length is 14 residues. CDR3 loop: CASSYTIYSGELFF. The CDR3 DNA sequence: TGTGCCAGCAGTTACACTATTTATTCCGGGGAGCTGTTTTTT.

CDR3 loop: CASRSRLGDEAFF. Written as DNA, the CDR3 is TGTGCCAGCAGGTCGCGTTTGGGGGATGAAGCTTTCTTT. The chain combines TRBV13 with TRBJ1-1; maybe TRBD1 (5 bases). The CDR3 length is 13 residues. CDR1 and CDR2 (germline): PRHDT, FYEKMQ (reference sequence). V lost 6 bases and J 7 bases, leaving 15 bases between the germline ends. Drawing the rest from reference TRBV13 and TRBJ1-1, the complete variable domain is AAGVIQSPRHLIKEKRETATLKCYPIPRHDTVYWYQQGPGQDPQFLISFYEKMQSDKGSIPDRFSAQQFSDYHSELNMSSLELGDSALYFCASRSRLGDEAFFGQGTRLTVV.

The gene calls are TRBV6-1 and TRBJ1-2; D is undetermined. The CDR3 is 15 amino acids. V was shortened by 7 bases and J by 2 bases, with 17 bases between the two germline ends. In germline, CDR1 is MNHNS, CDR2 SASEGT. The CDR3 DNA sequence: TGTGCCAGCAATCATCTTTATGCAGCGAACTATGGCTACACCTTC. It yields the protein CASNHLYAANYGYTF.

CDR3 in amino acids: CASRDRVSTDTQYF. CDR3 bases: TGTGCCAGCAGGGACAGGGTTAGCACAGATACGCAGTATTTT. This chain uses TRBV2 with TRBJ2-3; 8 positions match TRBD1. The CDR3 contains 14 residues. CDR1 is SNHLY and CDR2 is FYNNEI in the germline V gene. Losses at the gene ends were 6 bases for V and 0 bases for J; bases not matched to a gene: 2.